This T cell receptor beta chain was observed in a study of long-term antiretroviral therapy in people with HIV. Study-wide background: The earliest samples predate the 2015 immediate-ART recommendation by about a decade.

General study findings and limits: CDR3 length ranges were narrower in HIV repertoires than in controls.

Ahead of DNA extraction, samples held roughly 1-11 million cryopreserved PBMC each. They ran version v3.0 of the immunoSEQ assay at survey level. The method was immunoSEQ multiplex PCR; TCRdb's version includes in-frame clones alone and lacks a portion of them. Of almost 35,000 clones detected, about 85% appear once; the ten largest clones hold around 4.6%. J gave up 5 bases and V 0 bases, and 9 bases lay outside the gene matches. Germline loops: CDR1 SQVTM, CDR2 ANQGSEA. The length of the CDR3 is 15 residues. Concerning this clone itself: Its specificity is not known.

This clonotype was obtained from a woman between 25 and 40 years old with HIV. This sample comprised unsorted PBMCs, obtained about 2.7 years before starting antiretroviral therapy. The chain has TRBV29-1 and TRBJ1-2; 7 nucleotides match TRBD1. CDR3 in amino acids: CSVEDRRGPGYGYTF. In nucleotides, the CDR3 is TGCAGCGTTGAAGATCGAAGGGGGCCAGGGTATGGCTACACCTTC.